This TCR beta chain was captured in a study of T cell responses to AZD1222 COVID-19 vaccine. The data were produced by immunoSEQ multiplex PCR, yet TCRdb's version contains in-frame clones alone and is incomplete. Of around 160,000 clones in the sample, roughly 86% were seen once. This clone appeared once. Other DNA sequences in the sample encode the same CDR3. CDR1 is SGHDT and CDR2 is YYEEEE in the germline V gene. The CDR3 is 13 residues long. V lost 0 bases, J lost 0 bases, and 3 bases lay in between. The sequencing here drew on peripheral blood, taken on day 0 of AZD1222 vaccination. J is TRBJ1-1 and V is TRBV5-6; D is undetermined. This receptor was obtained from an adult in good health. The CDR3 region has the DNA TGTGCCAGCAGCTTGGACTTGAACACTGAAGCTTTCTTT. Translating it yields CASSLDLNTEAFF.